The 31 T cell receptor beta chains below all came from one sample that was sequenced in a study of blood T cell repertoires in COVID-19. Produced via immunoSEQ multiplex PCR; TCRdb's table is partial and in-frame only. This table has over 65,000 clones, approximately 86% appearing once. Sequencing used peripheral blood. The receptors stem from an elderly man with COVID-19, enrolled during active disease.

The gene calls are TRBV3-1 (or the pseudogene TRBV3-2) and TRBJ2-1, with 14 bases aligning to TRBD2. The trim removed 5 bases at V and 10 bases at J, leaving 16 bases unmatched. CDR3 length: 18 amino acids. From germline, CDR1 is LGHDT and CDR2 YNNKEL (reference sequence). DNA of the CDR3: TGTGCCAGCAGCTACCTTTCGGGACTAGCGGGGGCGGTCGGGGAGCAGTTCTTC. Translating gives CASSYLSGLAGAVGEQFF.

Only a few counts were recorded for this clone. The chain uses TRBV19 and TRBJ2-3; 7 positions agree with TRBD1. Germline CDR1 LNHDA, CDR2 SQIVND (reference sequence). This CDR3 has 13 residues. Trimming removed 6 bases from V and 5 bases from J; junction bases left unmatched: 5. CDR3 coding DNA: TGTGCCAGTAGCCTCAGACAGGGAGATACGCAGTATTTT. Translated: CASSLRQGDTQYF. The full variable domain, in which reference TRBV19 and TRBJ2-3 provide the parts outside the CDR3, is DGGITQSPKYLFRKEGQNVTLSCEQNLNHDAMYWYRQDPGQGLRLIYYSQIVNDFQKGDIAEGYSVSREKKESFPLTVTSAQKNPTAFYLCASSLRQGDTQYFGPGTRLTVL.

This chain connects TRBV10-3 to TRBJ1-1; D remains ambiguous. V shed 3 bases and J shed 0 bases, with 11 bases lying between them. The CDR3 totals 15 residues. Germline V gene sequence: CDR1 ENHRY, CDR2 SYGVKD. The DNA for the CDR3 is TGTGCCATCAGTGATTCAGGACTATTGAACACTGAAGCTTTCTTT. Its translation is CAISDSGLLNTEAFF.

The chain joins TRBV9 to TRBJ2-2; 8 bases align to TRBD2. Germline V gene data show CDR1 as SGDLS and CDR2 as YYNGEE. Trimming cost V 2 bases and J 1 base; bases outside gene matches: 1. The CDR3 has 15 residues. As DNA, the CDR3 is TGTGCCAGCAGCGTGGGACTAGGGAACACCGGGGAGCTGTTTTTT. It yields the protein CASSVGLGNTGELFF.

The chain employs TRBV7-2 and TRBJ2-7; TRBD2 agrees at 12 bases. Per germline, CDR1 SGHTA and CDR2 FQGNSA. Trimming at V came to 5 bases and at J to 2 bases, leaving 4 bases not matched to a gene. The CDR3 loop spans 15 amino acids. CDR3 bases: TGTGCCAGCAGCGTGGGACTAGCGGGTACCTACGAGCAGTACTTC. Protein product: CASSVGLAGTYEQYF.

The chain links TRBV4-2 to TRBJ2-7, with 9 bases identical to TRBD1. Unmatched junction bases numbered 8, after V lost 2 bases and J lost 6 bases. Germline V gene data show CDR1 as LGHNA and CDR2 as YNFKEQ. The CDR3 runs 15 residues. CDR3 coding DNA: TGTGCCAGCAGCCAACGGGACAGGGCTTCTCTCGAGCAGTACTTC. Its protein product is CASSQRDRASLEQYF.

The CDR3 coding sequence is TGTGCCAGTAGTATGGACACGGTTAACTATGGCTACACCTTC. Translating gives CASSMDTVNYGYTF. V gene TRBV19 combines with J gene TRBJ1-2; TRBD1 is a possible D gene (5 bases). V was pared by 3 bases and J by 1 base, with 9 bases between. Germline CDR1 and CDR2: LNHDA and SQIVND (reference sequence). The CDR3 is 14 amino acids.

V and J are TRBV10-3 and TRBJ1-2; 11 nucleotides match TRBD1. The CDR3 extends over 15 amino acids. Germline CDR1 is ENHRY and CDR2 is SYGVKD. Trimming at V came to 0 bases and at J to 8 bases, leaving 5 bases not matched to a gene. Here the CDR3 DNA reads TGTGCCATCAGTGAGTCGTTGGACAGGGGGCTCGGCTACACCTTC. Translation gives CAISESLDRGLGYTF.

V is TRBV18 and J is TRBJ1-1, with 9 bases fitting TRBD1. Trimming cost V 6 bases and J 0 bases; bases outside gene matches: 8. The CDR3 is 16 amino acids. Germline CDR1 reads KGHSH; CDR2 reads LQKENI. The CDR3: CASSLGQGSVNTEAFF. The CDR3 DNA follows: TGTGCCAGCTCCCTGGGACAGGGCTCTGTGAACACTGAAGCTTTCTTT. Full variable domain (remainder filled in from reference TRBV18 and TRBJ1-1): NAGVMQNPRHLVRRRGQEARLRCSPMKGHSHVYWYRQLPEEGLKFMVYLQKENIIDESGMPKERFSAEFPKEGPSILRIQQVVRGDSAAYFCASSLGQGSVNTEAFFGQGTRLTVV.

In this sample, this clone turned up a few times. V usage is TRBV25-1 and J usage is TRBJ1-6; D not certain. CDR1 is MGHDK and CDR2 is SYGVNS in the germline V gene. This CDR3 comprises 12 residues. The ends were cut back, 4 bases at V and 7 bases at J, with 5 bases in the middle. In DNA, the CDR3 is TGTGCCAGCAGTGCGGGGAATTCACCCCTCCACTTT. Amino acid sequence: CASSAGNSPLHF.

The rearrangement uses TRBV11-2 and TRBJ2-2, with a weak D call TRBD1 (6 bases). Trimming took 6 bases from V and 5 from J, leaving 13 bases between them. The germline V gene encodes CDR1 SGHAT and CDR2 FQNNGV. The CDR3 spans 14 residues. CDR3 coding DNA: TGTGCCAGCAGGCCCCGAGGGGGAACCGGGGAGCTGTTTTTT. Its translation: CASRPRGGTGELFF. Full variable domain (missing parts from reference TRBV11-2 and TRBJ2-2): EAGVAQSPRYKIIEKRQSVAFWCNPISGHATLYWYQQILGQGPKLLIQFQNNGVVDDSQLPKDRFSAERLKGVDSTLKIQPAKLEDSAVYLCASRPRGGTGELFFGEGSRLTVL.

V gene TRBV15 combines with J gene TRBJ1-1; D remains ambiguous. Germline lookup yields CDR1 LNHNV and CDR2 YYDKDF (reference sequence). V lost 0 bases and J 6 bases, leaving 8 bases between the germline ends. The CDR3 runs 13 residues. CDR3 in amino acids: CATSRDPQSEAFF. CDR3 DNA: TGTGCCACCAGCAGAGATCCGCAGTCTGAAGCTTTCTTT.

The J gene is TRBJ1-3, the V gene TRBV29-1; no reliable D call. The V end was cut by 7 bases, the J end by 0 bases, with 7 bases between. The CDR3 runs 12 residues. Per germline, CDR1 SQVTM and CDR2 ANQGSEA. The CDR3 bases are TGCAGCGCCGAGTTCTCTGGAAACACCATATATTTT. Amino acids: CSAEFSGNTIYF.

The chain joins TRBV5-4 to TRBJ2-5; TRBD2 is a possible D gene (7 bases). CDR3 length equals 15 residues. Between the trimmed V and J ends, which lost 3 bases and 4 bases, there was a span of 16 bases. Germline CDR1 reads SGHNT; CDR2 reads YYREEE (reference sequence). The CDR3 loop is CASSSYLGGRETQYF. CDR3 DNA sequence: TGTGCCAGCAGCTCGTACCTGGGGGGGCGAGAGACCCAGTACTTC.

The gene calls are TRBV7-9 and TRBJ2-1; D uncertain. The CDR3 is 12 residues long. The germline V gene has CDR1 SEHNR and CDR2 FQNEAQ (reference sequence). The V end was cut by 3 bases, the J end by 4 bases, with 4 bases between. The DNA for the CDR3 is TGTGCCAGCAGCTTCGTTTACAATGAGCAGTTCTTC. The encoded protein is CASSFVYNEQFF.

This clone is medium-sized within its sample. The chain joins TRBV6-5 to TRBJ1-1; no clear D. This CDR3 is 11 amino acids long. Germline V CDR1 and CDR2: MNHEY, SVGAGI. The V end lost 8 bases, the J end lost 10 bases, and 14 bases lay between the germline ends. CDR3 region: CASLREVGAFF. CDR3 bases: TGTGCCAGCCTGCGGGAGGTCGGAGCTTTCTTT.

V is TRBV10-3 and J is TRBJ2-7; 9 bases fit TRBD2. CDR1 and CDR2 (germline): ENHRY, SYGVKD. This CDR3 has 15 amino acids. V lost 9 bases, J lost 1 base, and 10 bases stayed unmatched. CDR3 residues: CAIQTSGGPSYEQYF. As DNA, the CDR3 is TGTGCCATTCAAACCAGCGGGGGGCCGTCCTACGAGCAGTACTTC.

The V and J genes are TRBV11-3 and TRBJ1-3, with a possible D match to TRBD1 (5 bases). Trimming cost V 3 bases and J 7 bases, with 13 bases left between them. The CDR3 has 14 amino acids. Germline CDR1 is SGHNT and CDR2 is YENEEA. CDR3 region: CASSFSQGGNTIYF. As DNA, the CDR3 is TGTGCCAGCAGCTTTTCTCAGGGTGGCAACACCATATATTTT.

The rearrangement links TRBV4-3 to TRBJ1-5, with 11 bases that match TRBD1. CDR3 length: 15 amino acids. Per germline, CDR1 LGHNA and CDR2 YSLEER. The J segment lost 6 bases and the V segment lost 1 base, leaving 2 bases of the junction unmatched. Written as DNA, the CDR3 is TGCGCCAGCAGCCAAGGGACAGGGGGCGGTCAGCCCCAGCATTTT. Translation: CASSQGTGGGQPQHF.

In its sample, this clone was seen once. This chain links TRBV12-3 or TRBV12-4 with TRBJ2-3; D is unresolved. The CDR3 runs 13 residues. The V end was cut by 8 bases, the J end by 6 bases, with 15 bases between. In DNA form, the CDR3 reads TGTGCCAGCGGAACCAGGCTACCTGATACGCAGTATTTT. Its protein is CASGTRLPDTQYF.

The rearrangement uses TRBV6-5 and TRBJ2-5; unclear D gene. V lost 5 bases to trimming and J lost 3 bases, with 10 bases between them. Germline lookup yields CDR1 MNHEY and CDR2 SVGAGI. The CDR3 sequence is 13 residues long. The CDR3 sequence: CASSMSVKETQYF. The CDR3 DNA sequence: TGTGCCAGCAGTATGTCAGTCAAAGAGACCCAGTACTTC.

This chain joins TRBV6-2 or TRBV6-3 and TRBJ1-5; D ambiguous. Trimming stripped 5 bases from V and 0 bases from J, with 14 bases between. Germline CDR1 reads MNHEY; CDR2 reads SVGEGT. The CDR3 is 16 residues long. CDR3 protein: CASSPREDYSNQPQHF. The CDR3 coding sequence is TGTGCCAGCAGTCCACGGGAGGATTATAGCAATCAGCCCCAGCATTTT.

The chain links TRBV21-1 to TRBJ1-5. TRBV21-1 is deemed a pseudogene. CDR3 size: 16 residues. The CDR3 loop reads CASKGPGGAGNQPQHF. CDR3 sequence (DNA): TGTGCCAGCAAGGGTCCGGGGGGGGCTGGCAATCAGCCCCAGCATTTT.

This clone was recorded once. CDR3 bases: TGTGCCAGCAGTGAACGCGCGAGGGCTTGGTACTTC. Amino acids: CASSERARAWYF. The V gene is TRBV2, the J gene TRBJ2-5, with a tentative D call TRBD2 (5 bases). Germline V gene sequence: CDR1 SNHLY, CDR2 FYNNEI. V was shortened by 2 bases and J by 13 bases, with 14 bases between the two germline ends. This CDR3 comprises 12 residues.

This clone occurred once. The chain joins TRBV5-1 to TRBJ1-1, with TRBD1 matching 7 bases. This CDR3 is built from 14 residues. From germline, CDR1 is SGHRS and CDR2 YFSETQ. Unmatched junction bases numbered 7, after V lost 4 bases and J lost 4 bases. CDR3 sequence reads: CASSRQGGGTEAFF. The DNA for the CDR3 is TGCGCCAGCAGCAGGCAGGGGGGAGGCACTGAAGCTTTCTTT.

This chain links TRBV19 with TRBJ2-3; 8 bases match TRBD2. This CDR3 region has 17 residues. Germline CDR1 and CDR2: LNHDA and SQIVND (reference sequence). Trimming removed 3 bases from V and 8 bases from J; junction bases left unmatched: 16. The CDR3 DNA sequence: TGTGCCAGTAGTATCACTGTCGGGGGGGGGCCCCCGGTTACGCAGTATTTT. This codes for CASSITVGGGPPVTQYF.

V and J are TRBV18 and TRBJ1-6; D is unresolved. There are 14 residues in the CDR3. Germline V gene data show CDR1 as KGHSH and CDR2 as LQKENI. Between the trimmed V and J ends, which lost 1 base and 13 bases, there was a span of 14 bases. The CDR3 loop is CASSPQQTSGPLHF. The CDR3 coding sequence is TGTGCCAGCTCACCACAACAGACCTCGGGGCCCCTCCACTTT.

The rearrangement joins TRBV6-5 to TRBJ1-6; perhaps TRBD1 as D (5 bases). V lost 0 bases and J 10 bases, leaving 16 bases between the germline ends. This CDR3 is built from 16 residues. In germline, CDR1 is MNHEY, CDR2 SVGAGI. This CDR3 is CASSYSAQPRGSPLHF. In DNA form, the CDR3 reads TGTGCCAGCAGTTACTCGGCCCAACCCCGGGGGTCACCCCTCCACTTT.

The J gene is TRBJ1-5, the V gene TRBV6-2 or TRBV6-3; D possibly corresponds to TRBD1 (6 bases). CDR3 length: 13 residues. The V gene lost 4 bases and the J gene lost 6 bases, with 10 bases spanning the gap. The V gene's germline CDR1 is MNHEY and CDR2 SVGEGT. In DNA form, the CDR3 reads TGTGCCAGCAGTTTAACAGGGATTCAGCCCCAGCATTTT. It codes for CASSLTGIQPQHF.

This clone was seen once. This sequence joins TRBV5-1 and TRBJ2-3, with 15 bases fitting TRBD2. In germline, CDR1 is SGHRS, CDR2 YFSETQ. The trim removed 4 bases at V and 4 bases at J, leaving 13 bases unmatched. CDR3 size: 19 residues. As DNA, the CDR3 is TGCGCCAGCAGCCTCCGGGGTGGACTAGCGGGGGGGCATGCAGATACGCAGTATTTT. Protein: CASSLRGGLAGGHADTQYF.

The V and J genes are TRBV27 and TRBJ1-2; maybe TRBD1 (6 bases). Trimming took off 6 bases at V and 6 bases at J, with 17 bases between the two ends. In germline, CDR1 is MNHEY, CDR2 SMNVEV (reference sequence). The CDR3 spans 14 residues. This CDR3 reads CASRDYRVQDGYTF. The CDR3 DNA reads TGTGCCAGCAGAGATTACAGGGTACAGGATGGCTACACCTTC.